The present TCR beta chain was sequenced within a study of blood T cell repertoires in COVID-19. Whole-study context: Samples came from the United States, Italy and Spain, spanning acute and convalescent COVID-19. Sources were T cells, B-cell-depleted T cells, or PBMCs; the material itself was cDNA or gDNA.

Original processing methods: Reference gene primer amplification yielded estimated nucleated cell counts. Repertoires were generated with immunoSEQ multiplex PCR, while TCRdb's copy carries only in-frame clones and drops some. V and J calls and clone size are as listed in that table; D and trimming were resolved from the DNA. Found here are fewer than 150,000 clones, around 90% of them singletons; the top ten hold 3.5% to 4.5%. This CDR3 region has 15 residues. The germline V and J ends were trimmed by 4 bases and 11 bases, with 18 bases remaining between them. Germline CDR1 reads SNHLY; CDR2 reads FYNNEI. In Seattle, patients joined the study during active infection and were tracked longitudinally.

Sequenced input: peripheral blood. V is TRBV2 and J is TRBJ1-6, with D possibly TRBD1 on 5 matching bases. The sequence was collected from a woman between 55 and 75 years old with COVID-19, enrolled during active disease. The CDR3 spells CASSGGSRDVTPLHF. CDR3 nucleotides: TGTGCCAGCAGTGGGGGCAGTAGGGATGTCACACCCCTCCACTTT.